This is a list of T cell receptor beta chains from one sample in a study of shared clonotypes between healthy human individuals. TCRdb keeps only in-frame clones here, not all; method: immunoSEQ multiplex PCR. The top ten hold roughly 0.36% of the sample, which has 1,400,000 or so clones, approximately 98.5% seen once. The sequenced sample consisted of naive CD4+ T cells sorted from blood. These receptors were collected from a man under 40 in good health. Both conserved end residues are part of each CDR3. A D gene is named only where the DNA matches it firmly. Expanded clones are given a class, and other clones once, few, many or no size at all.

V	size	J	D	CDR3	DNA
TRBV27	NA	TRBJ2-2	TRBD2	CASSPRMGGPYTGELFF	TGTGCCAGCAGTCCCCGGATGGGAGGGCCTTACACCGGGGAGCTGTTTTTT
TRBV29-1	NA	TRBJ2-1	NA	CSGGISEVNEQFF	TGCAGCGGCGGGATTTCCGAAGTGAATGAGCAGTTCTTC
TRBV29-1	NA	TRBJ2-1	NA	CSVEKPRSYNEQFF	TGCAGCGTTGAGAAACCCAGATCCTACAATGAGCAGTTCTTC
TRBV28	NA	TRBJ1-4	NA	CASSLSNEKLFF	TGTGCCAGCAGTTTATCTAATGAAAAACTGTTTTTT
TRBV6-6	NA	TRBJ2-7	NA	CASSKQGSEQYF	TGTGCCAGCAGTAAACAGGGTTCCGAGCAGTACTTC
TRBV7-2	NA	TRBJ2-7	NA	CASSSYYGEQYF	TGTGCCAGCAGCTCTTACTACGGCGAGCAGTACTTC
TRBV28	NA	TRBJ1-3	NA	CASSRPGSGESGNTIYF	TGTGCCAGCAGTCGCCCGGGATCCGGAGAGTCTGGAAACACCATATATTTT
TRBV5-5	NA	TRBJ2-1	NA	CASSLAYIEQFF	TGTGCCAGCAGCTTGGCGTACATTGAGCAGTTCTTC
TRBV4-3	NA	TRBJ2-7	TRBD2	CASSQDSASGIVEQYF	TGCGCCAGCAGCCAAGATTCGGCTAGCGGGATTGTCGAGCAGTACTTC
TRBV5-1	NA	TRBJ2-3	NA	CASSLTDSSTDTQYF	TGCGCCAGCAGCTTGACGGACTCTAGCACAGATACGCAGTATTTT
TRBV7-9	NA	TRBJ2-1	NA	CASSSRGDSVRNEQFF	TGTGCCAGCAGCTCGCGTGGGGATTCGGTCCGCAATGAGCAGTTCTTC
TRBV10-3	once	TRBJ2-2	NA	CAISELGTGELFF	TGTGCCATCAGTGAGTTGGGGACCGGGGAGCTGTTTTTT
TRBV18	NA	TRBJ2-3	NA	CASSPAQGPPGAQGTDTQYF	TGTGCCAGCTCCCCGGCCCAGGGGCCTCCCGGGGCACAGGGCACAGATACGCAGTATTTT
TRBV29-1	NA	TRBJ2-7	NA	CSVVILERAPYEQYF	TGCAGCGTTGTGATACTAGAACGGGCCCCCTACGAGCAGTACTTC
TRBV9	NA	TRBJ2-2	NA	CASSLGPRPHTGELFF	TGTGCCAGCAGCCTAGGACCCCGGCCCCACACCGGGGAGCTGTTTTTT